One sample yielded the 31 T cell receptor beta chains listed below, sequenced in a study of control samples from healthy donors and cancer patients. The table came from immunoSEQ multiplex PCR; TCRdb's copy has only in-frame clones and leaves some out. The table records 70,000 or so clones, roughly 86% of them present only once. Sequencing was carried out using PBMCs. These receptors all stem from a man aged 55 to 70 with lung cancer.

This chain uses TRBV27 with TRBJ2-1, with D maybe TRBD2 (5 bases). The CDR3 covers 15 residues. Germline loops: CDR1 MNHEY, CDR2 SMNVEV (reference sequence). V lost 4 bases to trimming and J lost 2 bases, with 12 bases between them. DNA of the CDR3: TGTGCCAGCAGTTCCAATTCCGGGGCCTACAATGAGCAGTTCTTC. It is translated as CASSSNSGAYNEQFF.

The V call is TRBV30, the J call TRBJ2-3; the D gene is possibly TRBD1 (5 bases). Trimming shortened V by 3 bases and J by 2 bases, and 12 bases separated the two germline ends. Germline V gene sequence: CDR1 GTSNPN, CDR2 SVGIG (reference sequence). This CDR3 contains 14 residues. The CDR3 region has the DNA TGTGCCTGGAGCTGGGGCGCCTTCACAGATACGCAGTATTTT. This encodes CAWSWGAFTDTQYF.

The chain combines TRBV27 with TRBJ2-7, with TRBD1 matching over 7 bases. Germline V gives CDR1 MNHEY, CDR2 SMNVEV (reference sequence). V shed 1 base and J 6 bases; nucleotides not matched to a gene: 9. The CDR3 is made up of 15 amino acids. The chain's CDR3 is CASSLFLRQGGEQYF. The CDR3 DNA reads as TGTGCCAGCAGTTTATTCCTGCGACAGGGCGGCGAGCAGTACTTC.

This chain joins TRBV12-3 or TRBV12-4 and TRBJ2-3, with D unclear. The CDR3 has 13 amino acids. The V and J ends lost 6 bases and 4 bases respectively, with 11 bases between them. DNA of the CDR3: TGTGCCAGCAGCCAAGTTTCAGCAGATACGCAGTATTTT. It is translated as CASSQVSADTQYF.

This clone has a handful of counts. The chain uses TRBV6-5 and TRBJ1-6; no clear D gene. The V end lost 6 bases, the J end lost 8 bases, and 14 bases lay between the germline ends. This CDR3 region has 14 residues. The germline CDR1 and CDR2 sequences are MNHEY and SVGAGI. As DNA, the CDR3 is TGTGCCAGCAGAAGACCGGATCGAGATTCACCCCTCCACTTT. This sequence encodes CASRRPDRDSPLHF.

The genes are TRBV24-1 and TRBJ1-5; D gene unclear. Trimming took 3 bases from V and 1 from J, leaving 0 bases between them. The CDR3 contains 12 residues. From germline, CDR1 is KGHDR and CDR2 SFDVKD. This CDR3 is CATSDSNQPQHF. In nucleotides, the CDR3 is TGTGCCACCAGTGATAGCAATCAGCCCCAGCATTTT.

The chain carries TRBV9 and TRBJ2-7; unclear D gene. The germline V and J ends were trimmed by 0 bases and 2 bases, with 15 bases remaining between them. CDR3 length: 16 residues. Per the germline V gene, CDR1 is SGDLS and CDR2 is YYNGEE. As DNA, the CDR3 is TGTGCCAGCAGCGTAGATGATGTGGGCGGTCCCTACGAGCAGTACTTC. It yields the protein CASSVDDVGGPYEQYF.

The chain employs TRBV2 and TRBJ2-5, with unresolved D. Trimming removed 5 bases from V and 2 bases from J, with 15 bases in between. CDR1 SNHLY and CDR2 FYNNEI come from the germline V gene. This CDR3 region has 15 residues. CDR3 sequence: CASSPAKGIQETQYF. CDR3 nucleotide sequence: TGTGCCAGCAGTCCCGCTAAAGGGATACAAGAGACCCAGTACTTC.

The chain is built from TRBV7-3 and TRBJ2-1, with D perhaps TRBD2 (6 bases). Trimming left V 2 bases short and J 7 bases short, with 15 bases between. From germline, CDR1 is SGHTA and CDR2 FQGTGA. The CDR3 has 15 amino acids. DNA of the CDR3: TGTGCCAGCAGCTTAGACGGGACTCTTGGGAATGAGCAGTTCTTC. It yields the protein CASSLDGTLGNEQFF.

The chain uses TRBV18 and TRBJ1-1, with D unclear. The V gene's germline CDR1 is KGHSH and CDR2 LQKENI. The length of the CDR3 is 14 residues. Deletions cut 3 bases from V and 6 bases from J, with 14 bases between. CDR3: CASSPRSYQAEAFF. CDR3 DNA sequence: TGTGCCAGCTCACCCCGGAGCTATCAGGCTGAAGCTTTCTTT.

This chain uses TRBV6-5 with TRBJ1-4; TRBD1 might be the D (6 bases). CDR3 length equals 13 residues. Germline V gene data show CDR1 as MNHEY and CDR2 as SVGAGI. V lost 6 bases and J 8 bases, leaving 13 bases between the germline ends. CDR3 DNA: TGTGCCAGCAGGATGACAGGATTGGAAAAACTGTTTTTT. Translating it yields CASRMTGLEKLFF.

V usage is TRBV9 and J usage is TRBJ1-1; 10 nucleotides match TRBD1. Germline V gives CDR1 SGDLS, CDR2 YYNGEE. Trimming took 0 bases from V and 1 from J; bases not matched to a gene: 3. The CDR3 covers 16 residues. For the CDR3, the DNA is TGTGCCAGCAGCGTAGTTGGGACAGGGGCGAACACTGAAGCTTTCTTT. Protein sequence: CASSVVGTGANTEAFF.

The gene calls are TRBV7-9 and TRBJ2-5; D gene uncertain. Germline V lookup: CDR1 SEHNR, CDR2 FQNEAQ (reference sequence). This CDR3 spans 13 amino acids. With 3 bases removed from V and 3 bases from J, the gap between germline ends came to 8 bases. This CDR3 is CASSFEVKETQYF. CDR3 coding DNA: TGTGCCAGCAGCTTTGAGGTGAAAGAGACCCAGTACTTC.

The CDR3 is CASSLVRREGTEAFF. In DNA form, the CDR3 reads TGTGCCAGCAGCTTAGTGAGGAGGGAGGGCACTGAAGCTTTCTTT. This sequence joins TRBV11-2 and TRBJ1-1; D remains ambiguous. The V end was cut by 1 base, the J end by 4 bases, with 13 bases between. In germline, CDR1 is SGHAT, CDR2 FQNNGV. This CDR3 has 15 residues.

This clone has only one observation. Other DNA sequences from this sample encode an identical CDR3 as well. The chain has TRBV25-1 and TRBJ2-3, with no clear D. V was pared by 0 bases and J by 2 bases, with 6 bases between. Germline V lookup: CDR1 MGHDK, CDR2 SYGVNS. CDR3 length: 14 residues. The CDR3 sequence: CASSEYSLTDTQYF. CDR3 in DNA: TGTGCCAGCAGTGAATATTCGCTCACAGATACGCAGTATTTT.

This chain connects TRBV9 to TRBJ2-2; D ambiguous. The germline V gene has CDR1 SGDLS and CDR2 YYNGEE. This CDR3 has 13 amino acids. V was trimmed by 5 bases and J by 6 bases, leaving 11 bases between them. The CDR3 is CASSGLESGELFF. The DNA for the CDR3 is TGTGCCAGCAGTGGGTTGGAATCCGGGGAGCTGTTTTTT.

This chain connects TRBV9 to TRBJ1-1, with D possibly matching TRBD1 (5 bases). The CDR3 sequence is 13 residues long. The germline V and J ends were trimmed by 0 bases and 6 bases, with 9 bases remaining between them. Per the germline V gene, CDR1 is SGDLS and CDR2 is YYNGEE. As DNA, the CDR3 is TGTGCCAGCAGCGTAGTCCGGGGGGCTGAAGCTTTCTTT. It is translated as CASSVVRGAEAFF.

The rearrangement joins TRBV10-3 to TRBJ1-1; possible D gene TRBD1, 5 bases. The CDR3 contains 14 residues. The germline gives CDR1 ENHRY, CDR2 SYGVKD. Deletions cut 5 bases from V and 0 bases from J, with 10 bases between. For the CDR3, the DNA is TGTGCCATCAGTATCGGGACTCTGAACACTGAAGCTTTCTTT. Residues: CAISIGTLNTEAFF.

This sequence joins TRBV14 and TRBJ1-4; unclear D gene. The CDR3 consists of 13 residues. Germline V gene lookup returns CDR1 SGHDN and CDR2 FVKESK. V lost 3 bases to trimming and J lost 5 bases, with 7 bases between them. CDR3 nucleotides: TGTGCCAGCAGCCAGCGAGGGAATGAAAAACTGTTTTTT. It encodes CASSQRGNEKLFF.

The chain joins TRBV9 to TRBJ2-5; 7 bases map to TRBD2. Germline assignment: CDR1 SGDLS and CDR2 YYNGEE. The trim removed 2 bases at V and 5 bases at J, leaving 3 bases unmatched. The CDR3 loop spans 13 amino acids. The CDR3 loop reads CASSVRLAETQYF. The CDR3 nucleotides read TGTGCCAGCAGCGTTCGACTAGCCGAGACCCAGTACTTC.

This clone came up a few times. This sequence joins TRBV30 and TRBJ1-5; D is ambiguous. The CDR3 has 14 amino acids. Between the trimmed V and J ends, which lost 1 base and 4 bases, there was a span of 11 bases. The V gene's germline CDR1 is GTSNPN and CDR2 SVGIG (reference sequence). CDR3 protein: CAWSGGLGNQPQHF. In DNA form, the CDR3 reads TGTGCCTGGAGTGGAGGTTTGGGGAATCAGCCCCAGCATTTT.

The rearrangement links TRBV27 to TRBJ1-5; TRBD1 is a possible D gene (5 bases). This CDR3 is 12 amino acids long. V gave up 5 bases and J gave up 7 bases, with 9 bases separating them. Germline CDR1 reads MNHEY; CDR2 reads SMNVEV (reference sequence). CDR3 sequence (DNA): TGTGCCAGCAGTACAGGAGGACAGCCCCAGCATTTT. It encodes CASSTGGQPQHF.

The CDR3 DNA reads as TGTGCCAGCAGCTTTAACAGGGGGCGCGACGAGCAGTACGTC. Encoded protein: CASSFNRGRDEQYV. The chain uses TRBV5-5 and TRBJ2-7; TRBD1 matches 9 bases. With 2 bases clipped from V and 5 bases from J, the junction kept 5 bases outside the gene matches. Germline CDR1 and CDR2: SGHKS and YYEKEE (reference sequence). This CDR3 has 14 residues.

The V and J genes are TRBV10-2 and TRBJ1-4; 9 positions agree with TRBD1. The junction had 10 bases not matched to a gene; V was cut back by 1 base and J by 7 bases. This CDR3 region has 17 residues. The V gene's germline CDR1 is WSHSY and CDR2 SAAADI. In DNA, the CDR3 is TGCGCCAGCAGTGAGTTCAATCCGGGACAGGGAAGTGAAAAACTGTTTTTT. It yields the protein CASSEFNPGQGSEKLFF.

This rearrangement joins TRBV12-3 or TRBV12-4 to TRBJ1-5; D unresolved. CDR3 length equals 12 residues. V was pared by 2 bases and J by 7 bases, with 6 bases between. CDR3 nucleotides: TGTGCCAGCAGTTTAATGGAACAGCCCCAGCATTTT. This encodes CASSLMEQPQHF.

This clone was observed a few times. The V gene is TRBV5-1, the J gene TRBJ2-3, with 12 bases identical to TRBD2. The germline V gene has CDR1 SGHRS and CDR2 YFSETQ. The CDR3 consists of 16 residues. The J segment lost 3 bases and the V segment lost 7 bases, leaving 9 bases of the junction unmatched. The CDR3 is CASGRKTSGGTDTQYF. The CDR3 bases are TGCGCCAGCGGAAGAAAGACTAGCGGGGGAACAGATACGCAGTATTTT. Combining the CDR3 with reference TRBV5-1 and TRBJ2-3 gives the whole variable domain KAGVTQTPRYLIKTRGQQVTLSCSPISGHRSVSWYQQTPGQGLQFLFEYFSETQRNKGNFPGRFSGRQFSNSRSEMNVSTLELGDSALYLCASGRKTSGGTDTQYFGPGTRLTVL.

Here the CDR3 reads CASSGPLLNGELFF. CDR3 DNA: TGTGCCAGCAGTGGACCCTTACTTAACGGGGAGCTGTTTTTT. V and J are TRBV25-1 and TRBJ2-2; D is ambiguous. Trimming shortened V by 4 bases and J by 7 bases, and 13 bases separated the two germline ends. The CDR3 has 14 residues. In germline, CDR1 is MGHDK, CDR2 SYGVNS.

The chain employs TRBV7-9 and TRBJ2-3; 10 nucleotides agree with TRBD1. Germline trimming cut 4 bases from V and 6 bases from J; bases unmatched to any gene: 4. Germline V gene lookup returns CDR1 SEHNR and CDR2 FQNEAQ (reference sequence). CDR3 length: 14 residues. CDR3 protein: CASSWGQGQDTQYF. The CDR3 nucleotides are TGTGCCAGCAGCTGGGGACAGGGGCAGGATACGCAGTATTTT.

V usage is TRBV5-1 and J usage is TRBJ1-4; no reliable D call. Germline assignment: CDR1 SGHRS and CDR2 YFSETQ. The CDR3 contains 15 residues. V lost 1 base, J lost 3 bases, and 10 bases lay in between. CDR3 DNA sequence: TGCGCCAGCAGCTTGTCCGGGGAAGCTAATGAAAAACTGTTTTTT. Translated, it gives CASSLSGEANEKLFF.

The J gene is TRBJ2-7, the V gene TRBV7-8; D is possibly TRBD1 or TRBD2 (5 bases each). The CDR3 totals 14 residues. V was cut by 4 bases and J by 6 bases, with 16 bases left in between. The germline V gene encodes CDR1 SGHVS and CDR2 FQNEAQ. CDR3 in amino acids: CASSSTGTASEQYV. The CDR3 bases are TGTGCCAGCAGCTCAACCGGGACGGCCTCCGAGCAGTACGTC.

The CDR3 bases are TGTGCCAGCAGCTTAGCGTTGAGAGTGCGCGGCTATGGCTACACCTTC. It encodes CASSLALRVRGYGYTF. The chain has TRBV7-9 and TRBJ1-2; D is uncertain. Trimming cost V 0 bases and J 4 bases, with 15 bases left between them. Germline CDR1 SEHNR, CDR2 FQNEAQ (reference sequence). This CDR3 has 16 residues.